The rows below give T cell receptor beta chains drawn from one sample of a study of type 1 and type 2 diabetes patients. TCRdb ran MiXCR on the multiplex PCR reads and lists one entry per CDR3 protein. Of about 270,000 distinct CDR3 sequences listed, 47% are singletons. The sample comprised peripheral blood mononuclear cells (PBMCs). All receptors come from a man in his late teens or twenties with type 2 diabetes. Both conserved end residues are part of each CDR3. A D gene is named only where the DNA matches it firmly. Clone size, where shown, is once, few, many, or a class for clones that have expanded.

>TRBV6-5|TRBJ1-1|.|.|15
TGTGCCAGCAGTTATCTTCGGGGGCTGGGGACTGAAGCTTTCTTT
CASSYLRGLGTEAFF
>TRBV7-8|TRBJ1-1|.|few|14
TGTGCCAGCAGCTTTACTTTGTTGAACACTGAAGCTTTCTTT
CASSFTLLNTEAFF
>TRBV19|TRBJ2-7|.|.|15
TGTGCCAGTAGTTCAGCCGGGACTGACAGCTACGAGCAGTACTTC
CASSSAGTDSYEQYF
>TRBV6-5|TRBJ2-7|TRBD2|few|15
TGTGCCAGCAGTTACCAACGCGGGAGAGGCAACGAGCAGTACTTC
CASSYQRGRGNEQYF
>TRBV7-3|TRBJ2-7|.|.|14
TGTGCCAGCAGCGACTCCAGGATCCCCTACGAGCAGTACTTC
CASSDSRIPYEQYF
>TRBV30|TRBJ2-2|TRBD1|.|13
TGTGCCTGGACCGGGACAGGGGAGGGGGAGCTGTTTTTT
CAWTGTGEGELFF
>TRBV15|TRBJ2-7|TRBD2|.|17
TGTGCCAGCAGTTGCAGCCTTAGCGGGGGATTTTCCTACGAGCAGTACTTC
CASSCSLSGGFSYEQYF
>TRBV5-6|TRBJ1-6|.|few|14
TGTGCCAGCAGCTTGCGGGGTAGCAATTCACCCCTCCACTTT
CASSLRGSNSPLHF
>TRBV20-1|TRBJ2-5|TRBD2|.|16
TGCAGTGCCCCCCTCTTAGCGGGGGGGCCGTCCCAGACCCAGTACTTC
CSAPLLAGGPSQTQYF
>TRBV20-1|TRBJ2-5|.|few|12
TGCAGTGCTCGGACTTACCAAGAGACCCAGTACTTC
CSARTYQETQYF
>TRBV6-6|TRBJ2-7|TRBD1|many|13
TGTGCCAGCAGACAGGGGTTATACTACGAGCAGTACTTC
CASRQGLYYEQYF
>TRBV10-1|TRBJ2-7|TRBD2|few|14
TGCGCCAGCAGTGGGGACTACCAGCCGTACGAGCAGTACTTC
CASSGDYQPYEQYF
>TRBV25-1|TRBJ2-6|TRBD1|many|17
TGTGCCAGCAGTGAAGGGACAGTTGCGTCTGGGGCCAACGTCCTGACTTTC
CASSEGTVASGANVLTF
>TRBV6-6|TRBJ1-6|.|.|13
TGTGCCAGCAGTTTAGATATATCCTCACCCCTCCACTTT
CASSLDISSPLHF
>TRBV7-3|TRBJ2-1|.|.|15
TGTGCCAGCAGCGTATCCGCCAGGGTGGTCCATGAGCAGTTCTTC
CASSVSARVVHEQFF
>TRBV20-1|TRBJ2-7|TRBD1|.|15
TGCAGTGCCCCTCCAGCGGGACAGGGTTTATACGAGCAGTACTTC
CSAPPAGQGLYEQYF
>TRBV25-1|TRBJ2-6|.|.|16
TGTGCCAGCGGTGAATCCGGGGGAGCTGGGGCCAACGTCCTGACTTTC
CASGESGGAGANVLTF
>TRBV2|TRBJ1-2|.|once|13
TGTGCCAGCAGCCTAAGGACAGCCTATGGCTACACCTTC
CASSLRTAYGYTF
>TRBV10-3|TRBJ2-7|.|.|11
TGTGCCATCAATCAGGGGGGTGAGCAGTACTTC
CAINQGGEQYF
>TRBV2|TRBJ2-7|TRBD1|.|16
TGTGCCAGCAAGCTCCCCGGGACAGGAGGCGGCTACGAGCAGTACTTC
CASKLPGTGGGYEQYF
>TRBV5-1|TRBJ1-6|TRBD1|.|15
TGCGCCAGCAGCACCTCGGACAGGGTCAATTCACCCCTCCACTTT
CASSTSDRVNSPLHF
>TRBV28|TRBJ2-7|.|.|14
TGTGCCAGCAGTTTTCCAGGGTCCTCCTACGAGCAGTACTTC
CASSFPGSSYEQYF
>TRBV20-1|TRBJ2-7|.|.|14
TGCAGTGCCCGAAGCCTCGGGGCGGCTTACGAGCAGTACTTC
CSARSLGAAYEQYF
>TRBV5-1|TRBJ2-5|.|few|16
TGCGCCAGCAGCCCCTACCCTTCCGGGACAAAAGAGACCCAGTACTTC
CASSPYPSGTKETQYF
>TRBV6-5|TRBJ1-5|TRBD1|.|15
TGTGCCAGCAGTGAGAGGGGGCCCTTGAGTCAGCCCCAGCATTTT
CASSERGPLSQPQHF
>TRBV7-2|TRBJ2-7|.|.|15
TGTGCCAGCAGCTCCTTTCTTAGCGGTACCTACGAGCAGTACTTC
CASSSFLSGTYEQYF
>TRBV10-3|TRBJ1-1|.|many|12
TGTGCCATCAGTGAGTCGTCATCTGAAGCTTTCTTT
CAISESSSEAFF
>TRBV10-3|TRBJ2-5|.|.|15
TGTGCCATCAGTGAGTCGAAGGGGGGACAAGAGACCCAGTACTTC
CAISESKGGQETQYF